This T cell receptor (beta chain) was retrieved from a study of T-cell memory formation after mild COVID-19. At the level of the study: TCR clusters showed largely donor specificity.

There are 14 residues in the CDR3. CDR1 is KGHDR and CDR2 is SFDVKD in the germline V gene. The V segment lost 3 bases and the J segment 8 bases; nucleotides outside the gene matches: 4. Overall study results and limits: CD4+ clones that contracted lay mainly in CM and EM; CD8+ ones lay in EMRA. Later expanders leaned CD4+, whereas day 15 to 85 contracting clones were balanced CD4/CD8.

5'RACE with constant-segment primers built TCRalpha and TCRbeta cDNA libraries with UMIs. TCRdb independently ran MiXCR on the 5' RACE reads; one entry per CDR3 protein. The repertoire holds about 140,000 distinct CDR3 sequences, with around 21% as singletons. There are a few counts of this clonotype. Its antigen is not known. The TCR comes from an adult woman who had mild COVID-19 (a few samples of this study predate the infection). Cell type and time point are not known. What was sequenced was PBMCs or a T cell subset sorted from them (not recorded which). V gene TRBV24-1 combines with J gene TRBJ2-1; the match to TRBD1 covers 9 bases. CDR3 protein: CATSDPRTGDEQFF. As DNA, the CDR3 is TGTGCCACCAGTGATCCGCGGACAGGGGATGAGCAGTTCTTC.